This T cell receptor beta chain was captured by sequencing in a study of response to subunit inactivated influenza vaccine (dated by TCRdb to the late 2010s). About the full investigation: The study used deep quantitative T cell receptor repertoire profiling to track responses to a trivalent subunit inactivated influenza vaccine.

This clonotype has just a few counts. The antigen it recognizes is unknown. Base qualities are not provided; no much larger clone lies one nucleotide away. What the authors observed across the whole study: It was suggested by the authors that each seasonal influenza vaccination may recruit only a limited number of new T cells.

Relative to germline, V is 1 base shorter and J is 0 bases shorter, with 16 bases between their ends. Its CDR3 holds 17 amino acids, cysteine through phenylalanine. The entry retains the CDR3 DNA only, 51 bases that are in frame from base 1. Via the germline V gene, CDR1 is LGHNA and CDR2 YNFKEQ. The library was obtained by RT-PCR. This sample was sequenced with an Illumina HiSeq 2500. TCRdb trimmed public reads at Q25 via fastp, called clones via MiXCR and kept in-frame beta chains. Merged by CDR3 protein, the rows form single entries marked with the most common genes and DNA. Recorded for this sample are about 530,000 distinct CDR3 sequences; 12% of them occurred a single time. The ten most abundant clones make up roughly 10% of the sample.

The receptor was isolated from a man aged 50 to 59 who received an inactivated influenza vaccine. Donor details come from another sample of the same person, matched by shared clones. This receptor chain uses TRBV4-2 and TRBJ2-7, with TRBD1 perhaps the D gene, on 5 matching bases. The sequenced sample was PBMCs from blood, obtained on the day of vaccination. The bases are TGTGCCAGCAGCCAAGTCATTAGGGGAAGAAGCTCCTACGAGCAGTACTTC. The encoded protein is CASSQVIRGRSSYEQYF.